The clone carrying this T cell receptor beta chain was seen just once. Its antigen is not known. Other nucleotide sequences in the sample specify the same CDR3. This table comes from immunoSEQ multiplex PCR, and its TCRdb copy is limited to in-frame clones, with some not included. The data show over a million clones, 60% to 80% seen once. This sample was included in a study of shared clonotypes between healthy human individuals. In the study overall: The composition of the donors was a couple of women and a few men aged 18 to 49. Findings and limits, study-wide: Naive subsets tended to show greater estimated richness than memory subsets.

The CDR3 consists of 13 residues. CDR1 and CDR2 (germline): SGHNT, YENEEA. The germline V and J ends were trimmed by 0 bases and 6 bases, with 9 bases remaining between them. The chain carries TRBV11-3 and TRBJ2-7; D might be TRBD1 (6 bases). The sequenced sample consisted of memory CD4+ T cells sorted from blood. Subset: CD45RA-negative fraction. The TCR sequence derives from a man aged 18-30 years in good health. The CDR3 DNA follows: TGTGCCAGCAGCTTAGACCGAGGGGGCGAGCAGTACTTC. Translating it yields CASSLDRGGEQYF.